The 25 T cell receptor beta chains presented below share a single source sample, sequenced in a study of shared clonotypes between healthy human individuals. TCRdb's table, derived via immunoSEQ multiplex PCR, lists solely in-frame clones and lacks some. The sample holds some 1 million clones, approximately 76% seen once. What was sequenced was memory CD4+ T cells sorted from blood. Noted subset: CD45RA-negative fraction. The receptors originated from a man between 18 and 29 years old in good health.

This CDR3 reads CASSPDRVSEKLFF. In DNA form, the CDR3 reads TGTGCCAGCAGCCCGGACAGGGTGTCTGAAAAACTGTTTTTT. The J gene is TRBJ1-4, the V gene TRBV11-2, with TRBD1 matching over 8 bases. Germline CDR1 reads SGHAT; CDR2 reads FQNNGV. Trimming at V came to 5 bases and at J to 7 bases, leaving 6 bases not matched to a gene. This CDR3 is 14 amino acids long.

This clone was observed once. The gene calls are TRBV7-2 and TRBJ2-2; D is unresolved. CDR1 and CDR2 (germline): SGHTA, FQGNSA. The V end lost 1 base, the J end lost 0 bases, and 6 bases lay between the germline ends. This CDR3 has 15 amino acids. The CDR3 sequence: CASSLGHSNTGELFF. The DNA for the CDR3 is TGTGCCAGCAGCTTAGGACACTCGAACACCGGGGAGCTGTTTTTT.

The chain uses TRBV29-1 and TRBJ1-5; D remains unclear. This CDR3 contains 14 residues. The ends were cut back, 7 bases at V and 2 bases at J, with 15 bases in the middle. Germline V lookup: CDR1 SQVTM, CDR2 ANQGSEA. The CDR3 DNA reads as TGCAGCGCCCCAGAGTTTGGGGGCAATCAGCCCCAGCATTTT. It encodes CSAPEFGGNQPQHF.

The chain uses TRBV6-5 and TRBJ1-6; D gene ambiguous. V was cut by 6 bases and J by 4 bases, with 10 bases left in between. Germline V lookup: CDR1 MNHEY, CDR2 SVGAGI. The CDR3 is 14 residues long. CDR3 residues: CASRTSKYNSPLHF. The CDR3 DNA reads TGTGCCAGCAGGACTTCCAAGTATAATTCACCCCTCCACTTT.

The chain joins TRBV5-5 to TRBJ1-1; D perhaps matches TRBD1 (5 bases). V lost 7 bases, J lost 7 bases, and 26 bases lay in between. The germline CDR1 and CDR2 sequences are SGHKS and YYEKEE (reference sequence). This CDR3 has 16 amino acids. The chain's CDR3 is CASLIRFGAGEFEAFF. CDR3 coding DNA: TGTGCCAGCTTAATTCGCTTTGGGGCCGGAGAGTTTGAAGCTTTCTTT.

A few counts support this clone. In the same sample, other DNA sequences code for this CDR3. The rearrangement joins TRBV5-1 to TRBJ1-2, with 8 bases matching TRBD1. From germline, CDR1 is SGHRS and CDR2 YFSETQ. The CDR3 totals 15 residues. The junction had 9 bases not matched to a gene; V was cut back by 4 bases and J by 4 bases. The CDR3 DNA sequence: TGCGCCAGCAGCCCGGGGGGACAGGAGCCCTATGGCTACACCTTC. This codes for CASSPGGQEPYGYTF.

The chain employs TRBV6-1 and TRBJ1-5; D is unclear. The germline gives CDR1 MNHNS, CDR2 SASEGT. The CDR3 runs 16 residues. V was trimmed by 3 bases and J by 4 bases, leaving 16 bases between them. This CDR3 is CASSESLFPVNQPQHF. In nucleotides, the CDR3 is TGTGCCAGCAGTGAGTCCTTATTCCCAGTGAATCAGCCCCAGCATTTT.

The CDR3 here is CASSQGQERLSYTF. CDR3 DNA: TGCGCCAGCAGCCAGGGACAGGAACGACTTAGCTACACCTTC. This sequence joins TRBV5-1 and TRBJ1-2; 8 bases fit TRBD1. Germline assignment: CDR1 SGHRS and CDR2 YFSETQ. V lost 4 bases to trimming and J lost 9 bases; unmatched junction nucleotides: 11. This CDR3 has 14 amino acids.

The rearrangement links TRBV6-5 to TRBJ1-2; D might be TRBD1 (5 bases). V was cut by 0 bases and J by 4 bases, with 9 bases left in between. Germline V gene lookup returns CDR1 MNHEY and CDR2 SVGAGI. The CDR3 runs 14 residues. CDR3 nucleotide sequence: TGTGCCAGCAGTTACTCAGACAGTATCTATGGCTACACCTTC. It codes for CASSYSDSIYGYTF.

In DNA, the CDR3 is TGTGCCAGCAGCTTGAGTAGACTAGCGGGAGAGATACGTGTCTACGAGCAGTACTTC. It yields the protein CASSLSRLAGEIRVYEQYF. The rearrangement joins TRBV7-2 to TRBJ2-7; 12 positions match TRBD2. The V and J ends lost 3 bases and 3 bases, in that order; junction bases with no gene match: 15. The CDR3 runs to 19 residues. Germline loops: CDR1 SGHTA, CDR2 FQGNSA.

This clone was found once. The chain recombines TRBV6-5 with TRBJ1-5; D perhaps matches TRBD1 (6 bases). Germline CDR1 is MNHEY and CDR2 is SVGAGI. The CDR3 totals 12 residues. Trimming removed 11 bases at V and 7 bases at J, with 15 bases between. CDR3 coding DNA: TGTGCCGGAGGGGGGGTAGGACAGCCCCAGCATTTT. Residues: CAGGGVGQPQHF.

This chain links TRBV30 with TRBJ2-2; 11 bases are a match to TRBD2. The CDR3 contains 17 residues. The V gene end was trimmed by 1 base and the J gene end by 0 bases; junction bases not matched to a gene: 4. Per the germline V gene, CDR1 is GTSNPN and CDR2 is SVGIG (reference sequence). The CDR3 here is CAWSALGLAANTGELFF. CDR3 coding DNA: TGTGCCTGGAGTGCTTTGGGACTAGCGGCGAACACCGGGGAGCTGTTTTTT.

The chain employs TRBV7-2 and TRBJ1-3; D is possibly TRBD1 (5 bases). V was trimmed by 3 bases and J by 0 bases, leaving 9 bases between them. CDR1 and CDR2 from the germline V gene are SGHTA and FQGNSA. CDR3 length: 15 amino acids. The CDR3 nucleotides are TGTGCCAGCAGCTTTGGGACCCGCTCTGGAAACACCATATATTTT. Amino acids: CASSFGTRSGNTIYF.

The rearrangement links TRBV28 to TRBJ1-2; D might be TRBD1 (6 bases). The CDR3 runs 12 residues. The germline V gene encodes CDR1 MDHEN and CDR2 SYDVKM. V was shortened by 4 bases and J by 8 bases, with 11 bases between the two germline ends. DNA for the CDR3: TGTGCCAGCAGTTCAACTCAGGGGGGCTACACCTTC. The encoded protein is CASSSTQGGYTF.

This chain links TRBV4-2 with TRBJ2-3; unclear D gene. In germline, CDR1 is LGHNA, CDR2 YNFKEQ. The CDR3 is made up of 13 amino acids. The germline V and J ends were trimmed by 2 bases and 2 bases, with 5 bases remaining between them. The CDR3 DNA reads as TGTGCCAGCAGCCAACGACTCACAGATACGCAGTATTTT. As protein: CASSQRLTDTQYF.

The chain has TRBV2 and TRBJ1-2, with D perhaps matching TRBD1 (6 bases). This CDR3 comprises 16 residues. V was cut by 4 bases and J by 5 bases, with 20 bases left in between. Per the germline V gene, CDR1 is SNHLY and CDR2 is FYNNEI. The CDR3 region has the DNA TGTGCCAGCAGTGTGGAGGACAGCCACGGGGGATATGGCTACACCTTC. As protein: CASSVEDSHGGYGYTF.

J is TRBJ2-2 and V is TRBV27; D possibly corresponds to TRBD1 (5 bases). CDR1 and CDR2 (germline): MNHEY, SMNVEV (reference sequence). This CDR3 spans 15 amino acids. V was clipped by 3 bases and J by 1 base, with 9 bases between them. The CDR3 sequence is CASSFNRRNTGELFF. Here the CDR3 DNA reads TGTGCCAGCAGTTTCAACAGGAGGAACACCGGGGAGCTGTTTTTT.

As DNA, the CDR3 is TGTGCCAGCAGTTTATTACTAGCGGGGACCGGGGAGCTGTTTTTT. Protein sequence: CASSLLLAGTGELFF. The genes are TRBV27 and TRBJ2-2; 10 bases align to TRBD2. This CDR3 has 15 residues. Trimming removed 1 base from V and 5 bases from J; junction bases left unmatched: 1. Germline assignment: CDR1 MNHEY and CDR2 SMNVEV (reference sequence).

This clone was detected a few times. The rearrangement joins TRBV2 to TRBJ1-3; D perhaps matches TRBD1 (6 bases). Trimming left V 6 bases short and J 4 bases short, with 16 bases between. Germline V gene data show CDR1 as SNHLY and CDR2 as FYNNEI. The CDR3 totals 15 residues. CDR3 DNA: TGTGCCAGCAGCCCCCTCCAGGGGCCAGGAAACACCATATATTTT. Its translation is CASSPLQGPGNTIYF. Combining the CDR3 with reference TRBV2 and TRBJ1-3 gives the whole variable domain EPEVTQTPSHQVTQMGQEVILRCVPISNHLYFYWYRQILGQKVEFLVSFYNNEISEKSEIFDDQFSVERPDGSNFTLKIRSTKLEDSAMYFCASSPLQGPGNTIYFGEGSWLTVV.

This clone occurred a few times. The V call is TRBV5-1, the J call TRBJ2-1; TRBD1 might be the D (5 bases). Germline V gene data show CDR1 as SGHRS and CDR2 as YFSETQ. The V end lost 4 bases, the J end lost 1 base, and 24 bases lay between the germline ends. CDR3 size: 19 residues. The CDR3 sequence is CASSPNPASKGNSYNEQFF. For the CDR3, the DNA is TGCGCCAGCAGCCCGAACCCAGCCTCAAAGGGGAATTCCTACAATGAGCAGTTCTTC.

The rearrangement uses TRBV7-2 and TRBJ2-5; D remains unclear. Trimming pared 4 bases from V and 8 bases from J, leaving 14 bases between. The CDR3 spans 13 residues. The V gene's germline CDR1 is SGHTA and CDR2 FQGNSA. The CDR3 nucleotides read TGTGCCAGCAGCTCTCAGCCCGGTGGAACCCAGTACTTC. It codes for CASSSQPGGTQYF.

J is TRBJ2-2 and V is TRBV4-2; unclear D gene. The germline V gene has CDR1 LGHNA and CDR2 YNFKEQ. This CDR3 has 14 residues. Trimming pared 0 bases from V and 5 bases from J, leaving 7 bases between. CDR3 sequence reads: CASSQDPLTGELFF. CDR3 nucleotides: TGTGCCAGCAGCCAAGATCCTTTAACCGGGGAGCTGTTTTTT.

This clone is a singleton in its sample. J is TRBJ2-3 and V is TRBV21-1; the table's D call TRBD2 went unverified against the DNA. TRBV21-1 is shown as a pseudogene. CDR3 size: 13 residues. The CDR3 DNA reads as TGTGCCAGCAGCAAAGACTTCACAGATACGCAGTATTTT. Its translation is CASSKDFTDTQYF.

In its sample, this clone was seen once. This chain connects TRBV29-1 to TRBJ2-3; 9 nucleotides agree with TRBD1. The germline CDR1 and CDR2 sequences are SQVTM and ANQGSEA. CDR3 length: 14 residues. V was clipped by 4 bases and J by 3 bases; unmatched bases: 5. The CDR3, as DNA: TGCAGCGTTGGGGGGGGACAGGGAACAGATACGCAGTATTTT. Protein: CSVGGGQGTDTQYF.

This clone was counted between two and nine times. Other DNA sequences in this specimen translate into the identical CDR3. The chain employs TRBV5-1 and TRBJ2-7; tentatively, D is TRBD2 (7 bases). This CDR3 has 15 residues. Trimming removed 0 bases from V and 5 bases from J, with 15 bases in between. Per the germline V gene, CDR1 is SGHRS and CDR2 is YFSETQ. In nucleotides, the CDR3 is TGCGCCAGCAGCTTGGAGGGGGGGCCTTTGGACGAGCAGTACTTC. Translation: CASSLEGGPLDEQYF.